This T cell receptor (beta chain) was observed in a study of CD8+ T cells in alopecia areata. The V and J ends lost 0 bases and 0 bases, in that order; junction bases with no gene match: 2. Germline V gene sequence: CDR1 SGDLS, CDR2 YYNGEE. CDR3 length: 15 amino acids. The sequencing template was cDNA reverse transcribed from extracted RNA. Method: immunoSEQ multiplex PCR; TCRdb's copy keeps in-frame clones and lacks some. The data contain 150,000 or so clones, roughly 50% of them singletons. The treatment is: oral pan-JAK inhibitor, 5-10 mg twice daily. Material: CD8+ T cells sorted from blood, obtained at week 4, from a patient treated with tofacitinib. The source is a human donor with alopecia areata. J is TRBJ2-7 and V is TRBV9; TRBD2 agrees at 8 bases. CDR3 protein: CASSVGSGISYEQYF. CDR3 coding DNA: TGTGCCAGCAGCGTAGGTAGCGGGATCTCCTACGAGCAGTACTTC.